This TCR beta chain was documented in a study of blood T cells in healthy people across ages. In regard to this clonotype: Its antigen is not known.

Study results and caveats: Roughly linear age-related decline in beta diversity appeared, significant by age 40.

The length of the CDR3 is 14 residues. V was pared by 1 base and J by 12 bases, with 16 bases between. The extraction recovered at least 6 micrograms of total RNA per sample. The second PCR ran about 6 to 11 cycles with a sample-barcoded 5' primer and J-beta primers. MiXCR, run by TCRdb on the 5' RACE reads, gives a single entry per CDR3 protein. The sample has about 1,400,000 distinct CDR3 sequences, 35% to 45% seen once; the top ten hold 7% to 9.5%. The clonotype comes from a woman younger than 30 in good health. The V call is TRBV12-3 or TRBV12-4, the J call TRBJ2-1; the D is unclear. Source material: blood. The DNA of the CDR3 is TGTGCCAGCAGTTTAGTGTCTCCCGGAGATGGGCAGTTCTTC. It encodes CASSLVSPGDGQFF.